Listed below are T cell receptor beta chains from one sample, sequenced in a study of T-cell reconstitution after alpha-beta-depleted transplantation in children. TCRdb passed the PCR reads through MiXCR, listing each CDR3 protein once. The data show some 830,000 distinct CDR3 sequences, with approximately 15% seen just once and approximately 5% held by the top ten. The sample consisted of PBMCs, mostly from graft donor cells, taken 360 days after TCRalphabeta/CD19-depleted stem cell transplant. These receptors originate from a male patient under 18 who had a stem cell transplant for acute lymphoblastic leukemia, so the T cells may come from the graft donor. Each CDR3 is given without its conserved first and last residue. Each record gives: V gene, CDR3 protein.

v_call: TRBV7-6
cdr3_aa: ASSRGLAGGRSYEQY

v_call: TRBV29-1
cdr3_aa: SVVKGLSLYEQY

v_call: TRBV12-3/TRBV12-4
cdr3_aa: ASSQRPGYEQY

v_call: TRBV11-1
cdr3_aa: ASSSRSTRDRGRDTEAF

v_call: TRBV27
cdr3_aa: ASSTRFVHEQY

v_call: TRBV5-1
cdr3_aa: ASSLWGRDQPQH

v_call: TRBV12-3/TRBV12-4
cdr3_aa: ASSRRLASDNEQF

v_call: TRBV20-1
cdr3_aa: SAGLLSTDTQY

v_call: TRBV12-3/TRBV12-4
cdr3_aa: ASSSSVSWGTQY

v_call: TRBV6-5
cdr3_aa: ASSYSQVAETQY

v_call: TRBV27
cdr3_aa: ASSPGVLSYEQY

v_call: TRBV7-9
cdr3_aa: ASSLHKSASYEQY

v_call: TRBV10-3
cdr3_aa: AISELYDVRETQY

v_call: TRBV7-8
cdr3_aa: ASSSTTGVSLYTQY

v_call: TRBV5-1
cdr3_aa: ASSRDMDYEQY

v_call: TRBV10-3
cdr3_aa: AISESKALADNEQF

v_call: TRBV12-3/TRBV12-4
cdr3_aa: ASSPFGHLYEQY

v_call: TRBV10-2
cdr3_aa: ASSERVLRQF

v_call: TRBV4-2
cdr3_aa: ASSHGAGGGGELF

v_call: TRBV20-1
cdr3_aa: SARVPGKNTEAF

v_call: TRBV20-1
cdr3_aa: SDTTVYNEQF

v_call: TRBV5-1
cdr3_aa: ASSLDRGSYT

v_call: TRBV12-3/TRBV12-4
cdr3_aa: ASSLVPTGGTQY

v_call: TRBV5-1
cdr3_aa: ASSVITSGRANEQF

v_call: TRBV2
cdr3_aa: ASSLLQTNPRGYT

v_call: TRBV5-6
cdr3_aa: ASSNPPRGRTGGELF

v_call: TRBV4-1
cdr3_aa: ASRRTGQQETQY

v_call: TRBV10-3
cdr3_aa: AISSGTLGNTIY

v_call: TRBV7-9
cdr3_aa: ASSLATGPMWNEQY

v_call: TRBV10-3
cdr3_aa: AISPQGDSYEQY

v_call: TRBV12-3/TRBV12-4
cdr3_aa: ASSLQQGTYYNEQF

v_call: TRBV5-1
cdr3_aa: ASGAPAGPQY

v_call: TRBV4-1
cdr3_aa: ASSQDRHRVGGELF

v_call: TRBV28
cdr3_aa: AIQGYEQY

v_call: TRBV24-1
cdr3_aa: ATSDPSAYQETQY

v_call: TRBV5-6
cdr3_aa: ASSLGYGSSYEQY

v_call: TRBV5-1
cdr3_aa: ASSHLPGLAGGPTTGELF

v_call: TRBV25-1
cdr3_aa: ASSGLGAYEQY

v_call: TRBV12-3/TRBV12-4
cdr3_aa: ASSLGGQGVADTQY

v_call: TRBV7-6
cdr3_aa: ASSRWGGLSNTGELF

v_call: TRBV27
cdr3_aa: ASSFGTRGGELF

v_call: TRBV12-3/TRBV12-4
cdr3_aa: ASRRLAGAPQETQY

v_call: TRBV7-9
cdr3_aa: ASRSGTSPWEDTQY

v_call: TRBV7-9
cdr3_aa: ASSPGTGKYNEQF

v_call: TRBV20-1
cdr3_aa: SSRPGTHGDTQY

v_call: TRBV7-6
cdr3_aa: ASSLASPSTSSYNEQF

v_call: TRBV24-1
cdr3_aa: ATSDTTGTSGSTDTQY

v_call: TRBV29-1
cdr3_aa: SVSTGTSGYNEQF

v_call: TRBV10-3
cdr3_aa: AISGLAGDEQF

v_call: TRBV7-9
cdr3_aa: ASSLGLENIQY

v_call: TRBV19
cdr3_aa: ASSIPTRTETQY

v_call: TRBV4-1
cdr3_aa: ASSQGLAGAIDTQY

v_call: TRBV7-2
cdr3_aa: ASSLARYEGATKNIQY

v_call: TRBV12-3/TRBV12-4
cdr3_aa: ASRPLAGVGTDTQY

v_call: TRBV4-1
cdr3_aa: ASSLLAGAPLYNEQF